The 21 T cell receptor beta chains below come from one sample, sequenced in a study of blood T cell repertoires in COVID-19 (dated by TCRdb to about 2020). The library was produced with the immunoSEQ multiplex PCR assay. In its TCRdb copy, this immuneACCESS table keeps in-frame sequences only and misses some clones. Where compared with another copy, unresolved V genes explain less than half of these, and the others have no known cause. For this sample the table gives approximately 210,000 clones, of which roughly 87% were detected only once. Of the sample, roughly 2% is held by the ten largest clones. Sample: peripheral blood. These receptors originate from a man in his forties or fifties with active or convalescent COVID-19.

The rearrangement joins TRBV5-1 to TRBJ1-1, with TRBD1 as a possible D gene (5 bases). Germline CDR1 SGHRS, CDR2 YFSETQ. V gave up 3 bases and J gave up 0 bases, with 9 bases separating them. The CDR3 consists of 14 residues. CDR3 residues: CASSWTSMNTEAFF. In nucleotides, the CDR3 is TGCGCCAGCAGCTGGACAAGCATGAACACTGAAGCTTTCTTT. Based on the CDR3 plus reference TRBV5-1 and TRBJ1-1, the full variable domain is KAGVTQTPRYLIKTRGQQVTLSCSPISGHRSVSWYQQTPGQGLQFLFEYFSETQRNKGNFPGRFSGRQFSNSRSEMNVSTLELGDSALYLCASSWTSMNTEAFFGQGTRLTVV.

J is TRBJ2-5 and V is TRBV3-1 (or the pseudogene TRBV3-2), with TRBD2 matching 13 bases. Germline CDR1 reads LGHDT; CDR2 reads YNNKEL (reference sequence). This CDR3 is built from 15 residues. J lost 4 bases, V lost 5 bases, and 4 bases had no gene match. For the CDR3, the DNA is TGTGCCAGCAGCGGACTAGCGGGAGTGGCAGAGACCCAGTACTTC. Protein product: CASSGLAGVAETQYF.

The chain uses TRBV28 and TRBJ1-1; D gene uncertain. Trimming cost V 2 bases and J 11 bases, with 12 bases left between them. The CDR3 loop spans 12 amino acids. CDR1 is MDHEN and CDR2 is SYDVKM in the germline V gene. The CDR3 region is CASSLRGTAAFF. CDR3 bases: TGTGCCAGCAGTTTACGCGGCACCGCGGCTTTCTTT.

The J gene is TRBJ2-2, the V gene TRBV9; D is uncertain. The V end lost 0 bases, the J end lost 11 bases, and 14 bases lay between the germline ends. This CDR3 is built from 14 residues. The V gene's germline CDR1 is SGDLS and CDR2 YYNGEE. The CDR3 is CASSVGGSSAELFF. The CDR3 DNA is TGTGCCAGCAGCGTAGGAGGTTCCAGCGCCGAGCTGTTTTTT. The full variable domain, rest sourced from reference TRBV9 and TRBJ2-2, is DSGVTQTPKHLITATGQRVTLRCSPRSGDLSVYWYQQSLDQGLQFLIQYYNGEERAKGNILERFSAQQFPDLHSELNLSSLELGDSALYFCASSVGGSSAELFFGEGSRLTVL.

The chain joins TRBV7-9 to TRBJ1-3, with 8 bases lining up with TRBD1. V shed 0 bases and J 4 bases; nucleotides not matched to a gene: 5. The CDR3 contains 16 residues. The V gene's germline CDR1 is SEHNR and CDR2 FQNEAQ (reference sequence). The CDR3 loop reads CASSLAWTGSGNTIYF. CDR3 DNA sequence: TGTGCCAGCAGCTTAGCCTGGACAGGGTCAGGAAACACCATATATTTT.

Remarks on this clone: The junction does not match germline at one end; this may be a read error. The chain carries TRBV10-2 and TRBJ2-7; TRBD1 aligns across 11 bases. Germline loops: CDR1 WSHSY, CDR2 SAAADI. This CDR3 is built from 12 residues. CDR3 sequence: CASNRGQGAANF. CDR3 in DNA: TGCGCCAGCAACCGCGGACAGGGGGCCGCCAACTTC.

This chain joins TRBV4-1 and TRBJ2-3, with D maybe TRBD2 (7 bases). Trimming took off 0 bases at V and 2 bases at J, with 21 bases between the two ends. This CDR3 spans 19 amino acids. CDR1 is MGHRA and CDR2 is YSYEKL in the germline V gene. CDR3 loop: CASSQEAFRGGANTDTQYF. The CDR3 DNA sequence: TGCGCCAGCAGCCAAGAGGCATTTAGGGGGGGGGCTAACACAGATACGCAGTATTTT.

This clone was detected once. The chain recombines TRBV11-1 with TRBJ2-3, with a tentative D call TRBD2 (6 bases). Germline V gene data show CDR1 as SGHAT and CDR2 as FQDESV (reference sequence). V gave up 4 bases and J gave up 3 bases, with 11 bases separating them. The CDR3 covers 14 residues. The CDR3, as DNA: TGTGCCAGCAGCTGGAGGGGAGTGACAGATACGCAGTATTTT. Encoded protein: CASSWRGVTDTQYF.

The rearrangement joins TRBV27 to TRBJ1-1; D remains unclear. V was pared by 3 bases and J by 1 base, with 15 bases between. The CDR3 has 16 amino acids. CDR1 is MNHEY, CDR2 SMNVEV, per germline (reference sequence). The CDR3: CASSFSSMVRNTEAFF. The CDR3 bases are TGTGCCAGCAGTTTCAGTTCGATGGTAAGGAACACTGAAGCTTTCTTT.

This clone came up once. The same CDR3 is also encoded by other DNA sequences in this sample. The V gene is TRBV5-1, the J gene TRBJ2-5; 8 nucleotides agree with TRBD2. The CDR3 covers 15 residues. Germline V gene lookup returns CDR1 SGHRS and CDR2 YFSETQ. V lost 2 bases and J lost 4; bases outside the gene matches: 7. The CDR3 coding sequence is TGCGCCAGCAGCTTTTCGGGGGGGGCCGGAGAGACCCAGTACTTC. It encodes CASSFSGGAGETQYF. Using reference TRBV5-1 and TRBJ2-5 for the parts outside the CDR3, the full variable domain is KAGVTQTPRYLIKTRGQQVTLSCSPISGHRSVSWYQQTPGQGLQFLFEYFSETQRNKGNFPGRFSGRQFSNSRSEMNVSTLELGDSALYLCASSFSGGAGETQYFGPGTRLLVL.

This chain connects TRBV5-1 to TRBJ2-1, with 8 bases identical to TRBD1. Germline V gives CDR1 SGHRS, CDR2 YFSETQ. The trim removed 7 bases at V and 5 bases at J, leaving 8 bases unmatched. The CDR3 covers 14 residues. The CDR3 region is CASSDRGRDNEQFF. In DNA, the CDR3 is TGCGCCAGCTCCGACAGGGGCAGGGACAATGAGCAGTTCTTC.

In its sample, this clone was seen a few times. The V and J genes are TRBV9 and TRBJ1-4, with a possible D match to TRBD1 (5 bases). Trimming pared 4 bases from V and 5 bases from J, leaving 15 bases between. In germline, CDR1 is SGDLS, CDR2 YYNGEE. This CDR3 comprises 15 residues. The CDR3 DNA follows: TGTGCCAGCAGCCTCACTGACAGAGCGAATGAAAAACTGTTTTTT. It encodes CASSLTDRANEKLFF. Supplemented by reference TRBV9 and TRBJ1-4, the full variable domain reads DSGVTQTPKHLITATGQRVTLRCSPRSGDLSVYWYQQSLDQGLQFLIQYYNGEERAKGNILERFSAQQFPDLHSELNLSSLELGDSALYFCASSLTDRANEKLFFGSGTQLSVL.

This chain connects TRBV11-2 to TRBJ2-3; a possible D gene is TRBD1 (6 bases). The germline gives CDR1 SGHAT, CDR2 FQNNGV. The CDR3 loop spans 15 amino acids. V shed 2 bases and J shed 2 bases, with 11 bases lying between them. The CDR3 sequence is CASSLLGGTTDTQYF. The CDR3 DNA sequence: TGTGCCAGCAGCTTATTAGGGGGAACCACAGATACGCAGTATTTT.

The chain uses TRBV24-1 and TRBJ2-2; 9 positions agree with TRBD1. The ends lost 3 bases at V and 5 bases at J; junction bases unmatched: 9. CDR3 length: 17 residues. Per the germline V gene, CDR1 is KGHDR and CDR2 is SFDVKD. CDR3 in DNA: TGTGCCACCAGTGATGTTTTGGGACAGGGAATTACCGGGGAGCTGTTTTTT. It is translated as CATSDVLGQGITGELFF.

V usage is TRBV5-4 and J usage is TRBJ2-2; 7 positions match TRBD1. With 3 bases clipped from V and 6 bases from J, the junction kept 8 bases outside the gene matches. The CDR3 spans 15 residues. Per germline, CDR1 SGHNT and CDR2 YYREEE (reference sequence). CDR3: CASSSTIGQAGELFF. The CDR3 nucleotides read TGTGCCAGCAGCTCTACGATCGGACAGGCCGGGGAGCTGTTTTTT. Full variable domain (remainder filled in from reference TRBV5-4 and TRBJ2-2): ETGVTQSPTHLIKTRGQQVTLRCSSQSGHNTVSWYQQALGQGPQFIFQYYREEENGRGNFPPRFSGLQFPNYSSELNVNALELDDSALYLCASSSTIGQAGELFFGEGSRLTVL.

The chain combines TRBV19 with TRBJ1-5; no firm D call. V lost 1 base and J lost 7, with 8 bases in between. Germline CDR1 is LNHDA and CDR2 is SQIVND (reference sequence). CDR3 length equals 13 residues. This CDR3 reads CASSIVAWQPQHF. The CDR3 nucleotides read TGTGCCAGTAGTATAGTGGCCTGGCAGCCCCAGCATTTT.

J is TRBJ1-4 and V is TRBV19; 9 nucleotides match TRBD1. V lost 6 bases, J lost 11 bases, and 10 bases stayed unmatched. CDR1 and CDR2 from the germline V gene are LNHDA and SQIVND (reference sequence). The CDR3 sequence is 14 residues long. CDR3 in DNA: TGTGCCAGTAGCCCAATGGGGACAGGGCAGAAACTGTTTTTT. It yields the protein CASSPMGTGQKLFF. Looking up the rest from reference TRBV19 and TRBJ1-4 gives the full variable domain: DGGITQSPKYLFRKEGQNVTLSCEQNLNHDAMYWYRQDPGQGLRLIYYSQIVNDFQKGDIAEGYSVSREKKESFPLTVTSAQKNPTAFYLCASSPMGTGQKLFFGSGTQLSVL.

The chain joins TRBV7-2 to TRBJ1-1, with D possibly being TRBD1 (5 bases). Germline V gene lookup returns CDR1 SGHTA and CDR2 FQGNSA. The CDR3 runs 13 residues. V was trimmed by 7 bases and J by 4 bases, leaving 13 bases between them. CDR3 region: CASKGLWSTEAFF. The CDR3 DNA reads TGTGCCAGCAAGGGGCTTTGGAGCACTGAAGCTTTCTTT.

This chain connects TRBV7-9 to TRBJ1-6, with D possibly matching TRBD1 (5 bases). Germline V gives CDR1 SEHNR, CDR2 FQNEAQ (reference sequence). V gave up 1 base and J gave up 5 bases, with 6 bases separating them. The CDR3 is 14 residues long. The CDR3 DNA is TGTGCCAGCAGCTTAGGGGGGGATAATTCACCCCTCCACTTT. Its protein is CASSLGGDNSPLHF.

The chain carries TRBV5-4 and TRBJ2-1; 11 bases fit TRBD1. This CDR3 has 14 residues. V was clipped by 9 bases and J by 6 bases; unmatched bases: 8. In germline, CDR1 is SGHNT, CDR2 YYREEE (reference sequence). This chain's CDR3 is CATWGGTGGNEQFF. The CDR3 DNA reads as TGTGCCACATGGGGCGGGACAGGGGGCAATGAGCAGTTCTTC.

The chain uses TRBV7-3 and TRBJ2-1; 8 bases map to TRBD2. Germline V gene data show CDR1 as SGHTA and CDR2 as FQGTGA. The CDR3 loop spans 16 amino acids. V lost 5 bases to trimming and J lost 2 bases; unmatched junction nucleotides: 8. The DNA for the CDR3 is TGTGCCAGCAGCGTCTCGGGGGGGATCCCCTACAATGAGCAGTTCTTC. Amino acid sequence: CASSVSGGIPYNEQFF.